The 20 T cell receptor beta chains below were found in one sample sequenced in a study of neurological immune-mediated disorders. TCRdb independently ran MiXCR on the 5' RACE reads; one entry per CDR3 protein. The sample lists 40,000 or so distinct CDR3 sequences; nearly 7.5% were seen once. Material for sequencing was PBMCs. All receptors come from a woman between 40 and 50 years old in good health.

The sample holds many counts of this clonotype. The genes are TRBV11-2 and TRBJ2-1; D gene ambiguous. Germline lookup yields CDR1 SGHAT and CDR2 FQNNGV. The V gene lost 2 bases and the J gene lost 9 bases, with 11 bases spanning the gap. This CDR3 spans 13 amino acids. The CDR3, as DNA: TGTGCCAGCAGCTTATCACTAAGGGTTGAGCAGTTCTTC. Protein product: CASSLSLRVEQFF.

The V gene is TRBV5-1, the J gene TRBJ1-1, with 9 bases fitting TRBD1. The trim removed 2 bases at V and 6 bases at J, leaving 2 bases unmatched. Germline V gene sequence: CDR1 SGHRS, CDR2 YFSETQ. The CDR3 length is 13 residues. The CDR3 sequence is CASSLGTGPEAFF. DNA for the CDR3: TGCGCCAGCAGCTTAGGGACAGGGCCTGAAGCTTTCTTT.

This clonotype was counted between two and nine times. A single base separates this from a much larger clone, so it may be a read error. This chain connects TRBV10-3 to TRBJ2-7; either TRBD1 or TRBD2 may supply D (6 bases each). The CDR3 covers 16 residues. CDR1 and CDR2 from the germline V gene are ENHRY and SYGVKD. The V end lost 6 bases, the J end lost 4 bases, and 22 bases lay between the germline ends. As DNA, the CDR3 is TGTGCCATCAGCGCCAAGGGGGGCCTGGGGGTATACGAGCAGTACTTC. It is translated as CAISAKGGLGVYEQYF.

This clonotype was observed at least ten times. This chain links TRBV19 with TRBJ1-1; D not resolved. Trimming left V 5 bases short and J 7 bases short, with 20 bases between. Germline CDR1 is LNHDA and CDR2 is SQIVND (reference sequence). CDR3 length: 15 amino acids. The CDR3 spells CASSPDRANRREAFF. CDR3 bases: TGTGCCAGTAGTCCCGATCGGGCTAACAGACGTGAAGCTTTCTTT.

This clonotype has at least ten counts. The chain joins TRBV7-8 to TRBJ2-2; D call uncertain. The CDR3 length is 13 residues. Trimming pared 3 bases from V and 8 bases from J, leaving 10 bases between. Germline V gene sequence: CDR1 SGHVS, CDR2 FQNEAQ. The DNA of the CDR3 is TGTGCCAGCAGCTTCGGCCGCCAAGGGGAGCTGTTTTTT. Translation gives CASSFGRQGELFF.

This clonotype is medium-sized in the sample. V and J are TRBV29-1 and TRBJ2-7; 8 bases are shared with TRBD1. V trimming: 4 bases; J trimming: 7 bases; junction bases outside the gene matches: 12. The CDR3 is 14 residues long. CDR1 SQVTM and CDR2 ANQGSEA come from the germline V gene. CDR3 nucleotide sequence: TGCAGCGTTGTGGGCGCAGGGGGCAAGTGGGAGCAGTACTTC. This encodes CSVVGAGGKWEQYF.

In its sample, this clonotype ranks as medium-sized (0.01 to 0.1%). The chain couples TRBV5-1 to TRBJ2-2; 7 positions match TRBD2. The CDR3 is 17 residues long. The V gene end was trimmed by 3 bases and the J gene end by 0 bases; junction bases not matched to a gene: 8. The germline CDR1 and CDR2 sequences are SGHRS and YFSETQ. CDR3 DNA sequence: TGCGCCAGCAGCTCCCGGCGGGGGACTTCGAACACCGGGGAGCTGTTTTTT. This sequence encodes CASSSRRGTSNTGELFF.

This clonotype was detected many times. The J gene is TRBJ2-1, the V gene TRBV15, with TRBD2 matching over 15 bases. The CDR3 extends over 19 amino acids. Unmatched junction bases numbered 11, after V lost 2 bases and J lost 6 bases. In germline, CDR1 is LNHNV, CDR2 YYDKDF (reference sequence). In nucleotides, the CDR3 is TGTGCCACCAGCAGATCGCCCCGGACTAGCGGGGGGGCCGTCAATGAGCAGTTCTTC. Its protein product is CATSRSPRTSGGAVNEQFF.

At least ten counts were recorded for this clonotype. This chain joins TRBV27 and TRBJ1-5; D ambiguous. The CDR3 loop spans 15 amino acids. Germline-derived CDR1 and CDR2 are MNHEY and SMNVEV (reference sequence). V was clipped by 0 bases and J by 4 bases, with 10 bases between them. The CDR3 reads CASSLSGYLNQPQHF. Here the CDR3 DNA reads TGTGCCAGCAGTTTATCAGGGTACCTGAATCAGCCCCAGCATTTT.

This clonotype was recorded many times. The V call is TRBV5-1, the J call TRBJ2-3; D is ambiguous. The CDR3 covers 15 residues. Germline CDR1 reads SGHRS; CDR2 reads YFSETQ. The ends were cut back, 7 bases at V and 0 bases at J, with 15 bases in the middle. The CDR3 sequence: CASVGDLLSTDTQYF. The CDR3 coding sequence is TGCGCCAGCGTCGGAGACCTCCTGAGCACAGATACGCAGTATTTT. Full variable domain (missing parts from reference TRBV5-1 and TRBJ2-3): KAGVTQTPRYLIKTRGQQVTLSCSPISGHRSVSWYQQTPGQGLQFLFEYFSETQRNKGNFPGRFSGRQFSNSRSEMNVSTLELGDSALYLCASVGDLLSTDTQYFGPGTRLTVL.

This clonotype was counted between two and nine times. J is TRBJ2-2 and V is TRBV24-1; 13 bases are shared with TRBD2. The V segment lost 3 bases and the J segment 3 bases; nucleotides outside the gene matches: 6. Per the germline V gene, CDR1 is KGHDR and CDR2 is SFDVKD. This CDR3 has 18 amino acids. CDR3 nucleotides: TGTGCCACCAGTGATCCACTAGCGGGAGGGCCCGACACCGGGGAGCTGTTTTTT. Protein: CATSDPLAGGPDTGELFF.

This clonotype was counted many times. CDR3 loop: CSVLTGEYQPQHF. In nucleotides, the CDR3 is TGCAGCGTTCTTACAGGGGAATATCAGCCCCAGCATTTT. This chain joins TRBV29-1 and TRBJ1-5, with 7 bases aligning to TRBD1. Germline V gives CDR1 SQVTM, CDR2 ANQGSEA. The ends lost 5 bases at V and 5 bases at J; junction bases unmatched: 6. There are 13 residues in the CDR3.

This clonotype was detected ten times or more. The chain carries TRBV29-1 and TRBJ1-2, with unresolved D. From germline, CDR1 is SQVTM and CDR2 ANQGSEA. The V end lost 0 bases, the J end lost 4 bases, and 12 bases lay between the germline ends. The CDR3 has 14 residues. CDR3 in DNA: TGCAGCGTTGAAGATCCGGTGGGATCCTATGGCTACACCTTC. Its protein product is CSVEDPVGSYGYTF.

This clonotype has at least ten counts. The gene calls are TRBV20-1 and TRBJ1-1; possible D gene TRBD1, 5 bases. The CDR3 length is 13 residues. Per germline, CDR1 DFQATT and CDR2 SNEGSKA (reference sequence). Trimming took 5 bases from V and 1 from J, leaving 11 bases between them. CDR3 sequence: CSAQGRENTEAFF. Here the CDR3 DNA reads TGCAGTGCTCAGGGAAGGGAGAACACTGAAGCTTTCTTT.

Within the sample, this clonotype is medium-sized. The chain employs TRBV20-1 and TRBJ2-5; D is unresolved. V lost 4 bases, J lost 0 bases, and 12 bases lay in between. CDR3 size: 14 residues. Germline V CDR1 and CDR2: DFQATT, SNEGSKA (reference sequence). In nucleotides, the CDR3 is TGCAGTGCTACCGGGCGGAATTACCAAGAGACCCAGTACTTC. This encodes CSATGRNYQETQYF.

This clonotype was observed at least ten times. This chain uses TRBV20-1 with TRBJ1-1; D remains ambiguous. This CDR3 is 14 amino acids long. Per the germline V gene, CDR1 is DFQATT and CDR2 is SNEGSKA (reference sequence). V was pared by 0 bases and J by 5 bases, with 13 bases between. The CDR3 nucleotides are TGCAGTGCTAGAGATCCGGAGGGTACAACTGAAGCTTTCTTT. It is translated as CSARDPEGTTEAFF.

This clonotype appeared many times. The V gene is TRBV3-1, the J gene TRBJ2-2; no reliable D call. V lost 0 bases to trimming and J lost 4 bases, with 9 bases between them. Germline V gives CDR1 LGHDT, CDR2 YNNKEL (reference sequence). This CDR3 region has 15 residues. In DNA form, the CDR3 reads TGTGCCAGCAGCCAAGATCAAGCCGGCACCGGGGAGCTGTTTTTT. This encodes CASSQDQAGTGELFF.

Ten or more counts support this clonotype. The rearrangement joins TRBV9 to TRBJ2-7; 9 positions agree with TRBD1. V gave up 3 bases and J gave up 5 bases; unmatched junction bases: 6. CDR3 length: 14 amino acids. Germline CDR1 SGDLS, CDR2 YYNGEE. CDR3 DNA: TGTGCCAGCAGCGGGGACAGGGAAACCCACGAGCAGTACTTC. Encoded protein: CASSGDRETHEQYF.

In regard to this clonotype: A read error may be the cause here, since a much bigger clone is one base away. J is TRBJ1-1 and V is TRBV29-1; no firm D call. Germline lookup yields CDR1 SQVTM and CDR2 ANQGSEA. The length of the CDR3 is 14 residues. V lost 4 bases to trimming and J lost 3 bases, with 15 bases between them. The CDR3 here is CSVGEEWEDTEAFF. CDR3 bases: TGCAGCGTTGGAGAGGAGTGGGAGGACACTGAAGCTTTCTTT.

Relative to its sample, this clonotype is medium-sized (0.01 to 0.1%). The chain employs TRBV7-9 and TRBJ2-5, with D perhaps TRBD1 (6 bases). V was pared by 3 bases and J by 7 bases, with 9 bases between. CDR1 is SEHNR, CDR2 FQNEAQ, per germline (reference sequence). CDR3 length: 12 amino acids. The CDR3 loop is CASSFQQGTQYF. The CDR3 nucleotides read TGTGCCAGCAGCTTCCAACAGGGGACCCAGTACTTC.